This entry features one T cell receptor (beta chain) sequence. The CDR3 consists of 16 residues. J was trimmed by 7 bases and V by 0 bases; bases with no gene match: 8. In germline, CDR1 is SGHRS, CDR2 YFSETQ. Using RNA transcripts as the source, TCR beta CDR3 regions were amplified. The study used the HTBI primer set for a first-round RT-PCR of the TCR CDR3. TCRdb re-derived calls from the multiplex PCR reads in MiXCR, one entry per CDR3 protein. The data hold over 700,000 distinct CDR3 sequences, with 15% to 20% observed a single time. This entry belongs to a study of T cells in Graves' hyperthyroidism and ophthalmopathy.

This chain connects TRBV5-1 to TRBJ1-2; the match to TRBD1 covers 11 bases. The sequencing sample was made of blood. This receptor was identified in a woman between 50 and 59 years old with Graves' hyperthyroidism that later progressed to Graves' ophthalmopathy. CDR3 DNA: TGCGCCAGCAGCTTGGCCGCAGGACAGGGGGCCGTTGGCTACACCTTC. This translates into CASSLAAGQGAVGYTF.